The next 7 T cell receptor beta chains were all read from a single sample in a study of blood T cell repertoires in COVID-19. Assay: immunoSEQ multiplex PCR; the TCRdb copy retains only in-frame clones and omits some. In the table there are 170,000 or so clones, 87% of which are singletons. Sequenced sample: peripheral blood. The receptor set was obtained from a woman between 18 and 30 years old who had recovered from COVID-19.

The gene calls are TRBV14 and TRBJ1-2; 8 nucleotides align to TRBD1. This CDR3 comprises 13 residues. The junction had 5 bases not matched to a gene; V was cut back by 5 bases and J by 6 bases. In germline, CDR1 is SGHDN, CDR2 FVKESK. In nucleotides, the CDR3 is TGTGCCAGCAGCGCGACAGGGGTGGATGGCTACACCTTC. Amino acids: CASSATGVDGYTF.

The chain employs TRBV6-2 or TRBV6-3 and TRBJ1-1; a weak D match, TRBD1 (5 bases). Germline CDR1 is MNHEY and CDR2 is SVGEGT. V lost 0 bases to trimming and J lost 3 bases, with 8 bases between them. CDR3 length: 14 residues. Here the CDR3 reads CASSYSGGHTEAFF. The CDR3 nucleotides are TGTGCCAGCAGTTACTCCGGGGGTCACACTGAAGCTTTCTTT.

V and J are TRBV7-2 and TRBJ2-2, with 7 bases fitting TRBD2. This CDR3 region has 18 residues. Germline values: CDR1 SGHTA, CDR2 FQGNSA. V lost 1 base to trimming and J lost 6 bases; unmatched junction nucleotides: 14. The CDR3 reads CASSLGLWRESSAGELFF. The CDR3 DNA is TGTGCCAGCAGCTTAGGGTTGTGGCGGGAGAGCTCCGCCGGGGAGCTGTTTTTT.

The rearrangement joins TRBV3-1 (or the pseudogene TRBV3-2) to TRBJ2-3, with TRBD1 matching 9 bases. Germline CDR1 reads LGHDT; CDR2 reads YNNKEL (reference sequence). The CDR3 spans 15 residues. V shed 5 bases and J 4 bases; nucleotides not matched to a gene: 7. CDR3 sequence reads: CASSFGDRAPDTQYF. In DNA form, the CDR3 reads TGTGCCAGCAGCTTTGGGGACAGGGCCCCAGATACGCAGTATTTT.

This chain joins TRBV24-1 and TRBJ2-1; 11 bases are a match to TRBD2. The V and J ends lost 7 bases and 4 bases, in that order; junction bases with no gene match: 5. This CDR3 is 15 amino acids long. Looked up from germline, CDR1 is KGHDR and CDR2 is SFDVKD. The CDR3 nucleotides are TGTGCCACCAGCCCCGGGACTAGCGGTTACAATGAGCAGTTCTTC. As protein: CATSPGTSGYNEQFF.

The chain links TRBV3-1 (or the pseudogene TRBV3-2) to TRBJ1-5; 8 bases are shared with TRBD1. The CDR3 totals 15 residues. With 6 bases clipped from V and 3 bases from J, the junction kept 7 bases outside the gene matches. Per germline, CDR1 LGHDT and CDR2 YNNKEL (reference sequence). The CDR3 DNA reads TGTGCCAGCAGGCCGCCCAGGGGGCACAATCAGCCCCAGCATTTT. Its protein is CASRPPRGHNQPQHF.

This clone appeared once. CDR3 residues: CASSLVSGNTGELFF. CDR3 DNA: TGTGCCAGCAGCTTAGTTAGCGGTAACACCGGGGAGCTGTTTTTT. The chain is built from TRBV7-2 and TRBJ2-2, with D possibly matching TRBD2 (6 bases). The V end lost 1 base, the J end lost 2 bases, and 8 bases lay between the germline ends. The CDR3 consists of 15 residues. Per the germline V gene, CDR1 is SGHTA and CDR2 is FQGNSA.